The rows below give T cell receptor beta chains drawn from one sample of a study of blood T cell repertoires in COVID-19. Sequencing was performed with immunoSEQ multiplex PCR; in TCRdb, only in-frame clones are kept and a portion is missing. The sample yields some 100,000 clones, 81% seen once. Source material: peripheral blood. These receptors originate from a man older than 75 with active or convalescent COVID-19. Both conserved end residues are part of each CDR3. Rows give clone size only sometimes, using once, few, many, or a class for an expanded clone.

- TRBV15 CATSSTRGLEQYF
- TRBV19 CASSIRGQWGEKLFF
once TRBV5-8 CASSLYDGANYGYTF
- TRBV5-4 CASSSRGGDTDTQYF
- TRBV5-1 CASSLAGASKPYF
- TRBV4-2 CASSQQVLAGGVQETQYF
few TRBV21-1 CASSKSGTFGPKKRYF
- TRBV28 CATYRNSYEQYF
- TRBV3-1/TRBV3-2 CASSQVTDSPLHF
- TRBV14 CASSQDGQGYGYTF
- TRBV18 CASSPRTGELFF
- TRBV7-2 CASSPPGLGVSPLHF
- TRBV5-1 CASSLKTGGADTQYF
- TRBV6-5 CASSRGQADYEQYF
once TRBV25-1 CASSEQGPTEAFF
- TRBV28 CASTPGGLEKLFF
once TRBV6-5 CASSYSPPGQGIEAFF
- TRBV5-1 CASSLDGSTEAFF
- TRBV7-9 CASSPNNPNNRGYNSPLHF
- TRBV11-1 CASSPVGAPGELFF
once TRBV12-3/TRBV12-4 CASSPDIEAFF
- TRBV30 CAWPRRGTYGYTF
- TRBV10-1 CASSESPRNTEAFF
- TRBV5-4 CASSQDIPETQYF
few TRBV9 CASSTGGYGYTF
- TRBV9 CASSVVPGGNSDTQYF
- TRBV6-2/TRBV6-3 CASSTTGSYIQYF
- TRBV7-3 CASSPKTGADTQYF
- TRBV28 CASSPLAGGYTDTQYF
- TRBV2 CASSEHSTAGVIGNTIYF
- TRBV2 CASSRDRSFTGGNQPQHF
few TRBV12-3/TRBV12-4 CASTGTGDYGYTF
- TRBV18 CASSPPDTGTYEQYF
- TRBV3-1/TRBV3-2 CASSQDLNQPQHF
- TRBV6-6 CAIGGATYNSPLHF
once TRBV4-2 CASSQVGTSGGLPSETQYF
- TRBV4-2 CASTGRTVGYGYTF
- TRBV27 CASSLAPSGAQNEQFF
- TRBV15 CATSRDPQGYGYTF